These T cell receptor beta chains were read from a single sample in a study of cytomegalovirus exposure and HLA in healthy donors. TCRdb's table, derived via immunoSEQ multiplex PCR, lists solely in-frame clones and lacks some. The repertoire holds fewer than 70,000 clones, with 60% to 75% as singletons. Sequencing was done on a sample of PBMCs. The receptors here all came from a woman aged 60 to 75 in good health and CMV-seropositive. The CDR3 runs from the conserved cysteine through the conserved F or W. The order of the fields is V gene, clone size, J gene, D gene, CDR3 protein, CDR3 DNA. A D gene is named only where the DNA matches it firmly. Clone size is given for some rows only: seen once, a few or many times, or a class if the clone is expanded.

V gene: TRBV7-9
clone size: -
J gene: TRBJ2-1
D gene: TRBD1
CDR3 protein: CASSPRTGQGRNEQFF
CDR3 DNA: TGTGCCAGCAGCCCCCGCACTGGACAGGGGAGAAATGAGCAGTTCTTC

V gene: TRBV19
clone size: few
J gene: TRBJ1-4
D gene: TRBD1
CDR3 protein: CASSHTQRTGGSNEKLFF
CDR3 DNA: TGTGCCAGTAGCCATACCCAAAGGACAGGGGGATCTAATGAAAAACTGTTTTTT

V gene: TRBV11-2
clone size: medium-sized
J gene: TRBJ1-2
D gene: -
CDR3 protein: CASSSWTAGYTF
CDR3 DNA: TGTGCCAGCAGCTCTTGGACAGCGGGCTACACCTTC

V gene: TRBV10-3
clone size: -
J gene: TRBJ2-1
D gene: TRBD2
CDR3 protein: CAISESLLAGAGEQFF
CDR3 DNA: TGTGCCATCAGTGAGTCTTTACTAGCGGGAGCCGGTGAGCAGTTCTTC

V gene: TRBV6-6
clone size: -
J gene: TRBJ2-1
D gene: TRBD2
CDR3 protein: CASSYGGGDEQFF
CDR3 DNA: TGTGCCAGCAGTTACGGGGGGGGAGATGAGCAGTTCTTC

V gene: TRBV7-9
clone size: few
J gene: TRBJ2-2
D gene: -
CDR3 protein: CASSRGAMDTGELFF
CDR3 DNA: TGTGCCAGCAGTCGGGGGGCGATGGACACCGGGGAGCTGTTTTTT

V gene: TRBV18
clone size: -
J gene: TRBJ1-1
D gene: -
CDR3 protein: CASSPGHGSDTEAFF
CDR3 DNA: TGTGCCAGCTCACCTGGTCACGGGAGCGACACTGAAGCTTTCTTT

V gene: TRBV5-8
clone size: -
J gene: TRBJ2-2
D gene: -
CDR3 protein: CASSLDGGELFF
CDR3 DNA: TGTGCCAGCAGCTTGGACGGCGGGGAGCTGTTTTTT

V gene: TRBV6-5
clone size: once
J gene: TRBJ1-2
D gene: -
CDR3 protein: CASSLQRGVGGYTF
CDR3 DNA: TGTGCCAGCAGCCTCCAACGGGGGGTGGGTGGCTACACCTTC

V gene: TRBV19
clone size: -
J gene: TRBJ1-2
D gene: TRBD1
CDR3 protein: CASSHRTGQGHTF
CDR3 DNA: TGTGCCAGTAGTCACCGGACAGGGCAAGGCCACACCTTC

V gene: TRBV5-6
clone size: -
J gene: TRBJ2-5
D gene: TRBD2
CDR3 protein: CASSFRLAGGPRETQYF
CDR3 DNA: TGTGCCAGCAGCTTCAGACTAGCGGGGGGCCCCCGGGAGACCCAGTACTTC

V gene: TRBV5-1
clone size: -
J gene: TRBJ1-5
D gene: TRBD1
CDR3 protein: CARPQTGTDNQPQHF
CDR3 DNA: TGCGCCAGACCTCAAACCGGGACAGACAATCAGCCCCAGCATTTT

V gene: TRBV6-1
clone size: -
J gene: TRBJ1-4
D gene: TRBD1
CDR3 protein: CASSEQTGGREKLFF
CDR3 DNA: TGTGCCAGCAGTGAGCAGACAGGGGGCCGGGAAAAACTGTTTTTT

V gene: TRBV5-1
clone size: -
J gene: TRBJ1-1
D gene: -
CDR3 protein: CASATGGGTEAFF
CDR3 DNA: TGCGCCAGCGCTACTGGGGGAGGAACTGAAGCTTTCTTT

V gene: TRBV7-6
clone size: -
J gene: TRBJ2-1
D gene: TRBD1
CDR3 protein: CASSLITGDFYEQFF
CDR3 DNA: TGTGCCAGCAGCTTAATAACAGGGGATTTCTATGAGCAGTTCTTC

V gene: TRBV27
clone size: -
J gene: TRBJ1-6
D gene: -
CDR3 protein: CASRSGDNSPLHF
CDR3 DNA: TGTGCCAGCAGAAGCGGAGATAATTCACCCCTCCACTTT

V gene: TRBV4-1
clone size: once
J gene: TRBJ2-1
D gene: TRBD1
CDR3 protein: CASSPQQGAKYNEQFF
CDR3 DNA: TGCGCCAGCAGCCCCCAACAGGGGGCGAAATACAATGAGCAGTTCTTC

V gene: TRBV10-1
clone size: -
J gene: TRBJ2-3
D gene: TRBD2
CDR3 protein: CASSSSQRGAGTDTQYF
CDR3 DNA: TGCGCCAGCAGTTCTAGCCAGCGGGGGGCCGGCACAGATACGCAGTATTTT

V gene: TRBV18
clone size: -
J gene: TRBJ1-5
D gene: -
CDR3 protein: CASSPPSHPNQPQHF
CDR3 DNA: TGTGCCAGCTCACCACCGAGCCACCCCAATCAGCCCCAGCATTTT

V gene: TRBV25-1
clone size: -
J gene: TRBJ2-7
D gene: -
CDR3 protein: CASNTGEHLGEQYF
CDR3 DNA: TGTGCCAGCAATACCGGGGAGCACCTGGGGGAGCAGTACTTC

V gene: TRBV30
clone size: -
J gene: TRBJ1-6
D gene: -
CDR3 protein: CAWSPRWSSYNSPLHF
CDR3 DNA: TGTGCCTGGAGTCCCCGGTGGAGCTCCTATAATTCACCCCTCCACTTT

V gene: TRBV7-2
clone size: -
J gene: TRBJ1-2
D gene: TRBD1
CDR3 protein: CASSHLLGQGLYGYTF
CDR3 DNA: TGTGCCAGCAGCCACCTCTTAGGACAGGGGTTATATGGCTACACCTTC

V gene: TRBV5-6
clone size: few
J gene: TRBJ1-2
D gene: TRBD1
CDR3 protein: CASSRTGADGYTF
CDR3 DNA: TGTGCCAGCAGCAGGACAGGGGCGGACGGCTACACCTTC

V gene: TRBV7-9
clone size: once
J gene: TRBJ2-2
D gene: TRBD2
CDR3 protein: CASSPAGLSNTGELFF
CDR3 DNA: TGTGCCAGCAGCCCAGCGGGGTTATCGAACACCGGGGAGCTGTTTTTT

V gene: TRBV27
clone size: -
J gene: TRBJ1-4
D gene: TRBD1
CDR3 protein: CASSPILTGVVKLFF
CDR3 DNA: TGTGCCAGCAGTCCGATATTGACAGGGGTGGTAAAACTGTTTTTT

V gene: TRBV6-4
clone size: few
J gene: TRBJ2-1
D gene: TRBD2
CDR3 protein: CASSSGTSGRNEQFF
CDR3 DNA: TGTGCCAGCTCTTCCGGGACTAGCGGGAGGAATGAGCAGTTCTTC

V gene: TRBV5-4
clone size: -
J gene: TRBJ1-2
D gene: -
CDR3 protein: CASSLVGGSLSYGYTF
CDR3 DNA: TGTGCCAGCAGCTTGGTTGGCGGGTCTTTAAGCTATGGCTACACCTTC

V gene: TRBV7-7
clone size: once
J gene: TRBJ2-1
D gene: -
CDR3 protein: CASSFNRDSYNEQFF
CDR3 DNA: TGTGCTAGCAGCTTTAACAGGGACTCCTACAATGAGCAGTTCTTC

V gene: TRBV19
clone size: once
J gene: TRBJ2-7
D gene: TRBD1
CDR3 protein: CASSSPRTGGYEQYF
CDR3 DNA: TGTGCCAGTAGTTCCCCCCGGACAGGGGGTTACGAGCAGTACTTC

V gene: TRBV5-4
clone size: -
J gene: TRBJ2-1
D gene: -
CDR3 protein: CASSPLNWGDEQFF
CDR3 DNA: TGTGCCAGCAGCCCACTAAATTGGGGCGATGAGCAGTTCTTC

V gene: TRBV5-1
clone size: -
J gene: TRBJ2-1
D gene: -
CDR3 protein: CASSRGHLTHNEQFF
CDR3 DNA: TGCGCCAGCAGTCGGGGACACTTGACCCACAATGAGCAGTTCTTC

V gene: TRBV7-2
clone size: -
J gene: TRBJ2-7
D gene: -
CDR3 protein: CASSSGPQGEQYF
CDR3 DNA: TGTGCCAGCAGCTCTGGGCCCCAGGGCGAGCAGTACTTC

V gene: TRBV5-1
clone size: few
J gene: TRBJ2-5
D gene: -
CDR3 protein: CASRLGGGQETQYF
CDR3 DNA: TGCGCCAGCAGATTAGGGGGGGGGCAAGAGACCCAGTACTTC

V gene: TRBV25-1
clone size: -
J gene: TRBJ2-1
D gene: TRBD2
CDR3 protein: CATGAGGRDEQFF
CDR3 DNA: TGTGCCACGGGGGCGGGGGGGCGAGATGAGCAGTTCTTC

V gene: TRBV5-6
clone size: few
J gene: TRBJ1-4
D gene: TRBD1
CDR3 protein: CASSSRTGAYEKLFF
CDR3 DNA: TGTGCCAGCAGCTCACGGACAGGGGCATATGAAAAACTGTTTTTT

V gene: TRBV15
clone size: -
J gene: TRBJ1-4
D gene: -
CDR3 protein: CATTPVGGYGEKLFF
CDR3 DNA: TGTGCCACCACCCCGGTTGGAGGTTACGGTGAAAAACTGTTTTTT

V gene: TRBV30
clone size: -
J gene: TRBJ2-7
D gene: TRBD2
CDR3 protein: CAWSVQGLATYEQYF
CDR3 DNA: TGTGCCTGGAGTGTACAGGGACTAGCAACCTACGAGCAGTACTTC

V gene: TRBV2
clone size: -
J gene: TRBJ2-7
D gene: -
CDR3 protein: CASSDRGHEQYF
CDR3 DNA: TGTGCCAGCAGTGACAGGGGCCACGAGCAGTACTTC

V gene: TRBV5-6
clone size: -
J gene: TRBJ2-3
D gene: TRBD2
CDR3 protein: CASSFRTSGATDTQYF
CDR3 DNA: TGTGCCAGCAGCTTTAGGACTAGCGGAGCCACAGATACGCAGTATTTT

V gene: TRBV12-5
clone size: few
J gene: TRBJ1-1
D gene: -
CDR3 protein: CASGLSSGVPEAFF
CDR3 DNA: TGTGCTAGTGGTTTGTCGTCAGGGGTTCCGGAAGCTTTCTTT

V gene: TRBV7-6
clone size: -
J gene: TRBJ2-7
D gene: TRBD2
CDR3 protein: CASSLGSSGSSYEQYF
CDR3 DNA: TGTGCCAGCAGCTTAGGGTCTAGCGGTAGCTCCTACGAGCAGTACTTC

V gene: TRBV14
clone size: -
J gene: TRBJ1-2
D gene: TRBD1
CDR3 protein: CASSRLGQGDDGYTF
CDR3 DNA: TGTGCCAGCAGCCGCTTAGGACAGGGGGATGATGGCTACACCTTC

V gene: TRBV6-1
clone size: few
J gene: TRBJ1-6
D gene: -
CDR3 protein: CASTSDSNSPLHF
CDR3 DNA: TGTGCCAGCACCTCGGACAGTAATTCACCCCTCCACTTT

V gene: TRBV9
clone size: -
J gene: TRBJ2-7
D gene: TRBD2
CDR3 protein: CASSPRTSGNYEQYF
CDR3 DNA: TGTGCCAGCAGTCCAAGGACTAGCGGGAACTACGAGCAGTACTTC

V gene: TRBV19
clone size: -
J gene: TRBJ1-6
D gene: -
CDR3 protein: CASSIDRLSSYNSPLHF
CDR3 DNA: TGTGCCAGTAGTATTGACAGGCTCAGCTCCTATAATTCACCCCTCCACTTT